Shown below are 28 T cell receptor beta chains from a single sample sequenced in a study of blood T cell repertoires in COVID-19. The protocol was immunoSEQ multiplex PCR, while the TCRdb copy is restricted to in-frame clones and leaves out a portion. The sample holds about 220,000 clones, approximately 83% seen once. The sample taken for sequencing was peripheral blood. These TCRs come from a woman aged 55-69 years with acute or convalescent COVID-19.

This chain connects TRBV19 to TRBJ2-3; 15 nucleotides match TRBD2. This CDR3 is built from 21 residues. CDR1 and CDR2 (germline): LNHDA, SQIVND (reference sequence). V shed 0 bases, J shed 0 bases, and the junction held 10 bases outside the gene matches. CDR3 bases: TGTGCCAGTAGTATAGACTTCGTCCCGGGACTAGCGGGGGGAAGCACAGATACGCAGTATTTT. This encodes CASSIDFVPGLAGGSTDTQYF.

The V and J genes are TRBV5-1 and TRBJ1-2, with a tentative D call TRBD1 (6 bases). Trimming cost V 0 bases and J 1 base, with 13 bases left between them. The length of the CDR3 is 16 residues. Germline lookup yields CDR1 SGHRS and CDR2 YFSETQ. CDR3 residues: CASSLDPGAINYGYTF. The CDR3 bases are TGCGCCAGCAGCTTGGATCCAGGGGCGATTAACTATGGCTACACCTTC.

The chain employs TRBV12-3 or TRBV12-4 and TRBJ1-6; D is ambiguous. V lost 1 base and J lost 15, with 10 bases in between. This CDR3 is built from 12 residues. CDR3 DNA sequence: TGTGCCAGCAGTTTAGACAGAAGGCGCCTCCACTTT. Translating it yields CASSLDRRRLHF.

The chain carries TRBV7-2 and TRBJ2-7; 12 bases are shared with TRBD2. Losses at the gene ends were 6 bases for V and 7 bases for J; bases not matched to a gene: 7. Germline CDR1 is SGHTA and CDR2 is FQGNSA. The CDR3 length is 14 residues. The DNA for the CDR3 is TGTGCCAGCAGGCTAGCGGGGGGGCCCGATGAGCAGTACTTC. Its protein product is CASRLAGGPDEQYF.

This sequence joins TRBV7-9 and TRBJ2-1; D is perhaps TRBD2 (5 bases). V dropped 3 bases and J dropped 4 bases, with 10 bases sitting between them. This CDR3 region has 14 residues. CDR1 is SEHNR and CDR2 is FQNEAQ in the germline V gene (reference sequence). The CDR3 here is CASSLTREYNEQFF. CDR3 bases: TGTGCCAGCAGCTTGACGAGGGAATACAATGAGCAGTTCTTC.

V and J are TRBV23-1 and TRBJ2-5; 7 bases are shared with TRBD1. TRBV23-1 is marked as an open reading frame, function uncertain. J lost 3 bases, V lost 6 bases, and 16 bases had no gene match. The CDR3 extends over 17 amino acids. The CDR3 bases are TGCGCCAGCAGCCGGGAAATAAGACAGGGACAGAAAGAGACCCAGTACTTC. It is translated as CASSREIRQGQKETQYF.

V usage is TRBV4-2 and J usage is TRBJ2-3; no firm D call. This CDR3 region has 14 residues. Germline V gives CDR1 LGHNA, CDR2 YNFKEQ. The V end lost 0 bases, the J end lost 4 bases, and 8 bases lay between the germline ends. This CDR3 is CASSQEPVADTQYF. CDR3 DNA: TGTGCCAGCAGCCAAGAACCGGTCGCAGATACGCAGTATTTT.

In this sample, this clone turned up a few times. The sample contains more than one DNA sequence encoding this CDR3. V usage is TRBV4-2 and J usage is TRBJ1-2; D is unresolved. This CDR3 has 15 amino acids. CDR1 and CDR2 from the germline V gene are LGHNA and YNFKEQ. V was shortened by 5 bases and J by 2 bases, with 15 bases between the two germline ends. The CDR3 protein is CASSYDFIINYGYTF. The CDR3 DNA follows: TGTGCCAGCAGCTACGACTTTATTATAAACTATGGCTACACCTTC.

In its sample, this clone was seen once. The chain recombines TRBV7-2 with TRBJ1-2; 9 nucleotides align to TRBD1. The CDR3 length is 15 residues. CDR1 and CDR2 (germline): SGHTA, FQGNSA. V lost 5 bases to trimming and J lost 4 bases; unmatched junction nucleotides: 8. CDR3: CASSPLGTGTYGYTF. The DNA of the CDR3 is TGTGCCAGCAGCCCCCTTGGGACAGGGACCTATGGCTACACCTTC.

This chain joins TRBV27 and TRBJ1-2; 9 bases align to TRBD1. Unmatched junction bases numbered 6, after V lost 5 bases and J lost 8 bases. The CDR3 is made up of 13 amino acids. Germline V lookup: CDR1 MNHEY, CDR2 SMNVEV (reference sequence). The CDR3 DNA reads TGTGCCAGCAGTCCGTCGGGACAGGGAGGCTACACCTTC. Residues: CASSPSGQGGYTF.

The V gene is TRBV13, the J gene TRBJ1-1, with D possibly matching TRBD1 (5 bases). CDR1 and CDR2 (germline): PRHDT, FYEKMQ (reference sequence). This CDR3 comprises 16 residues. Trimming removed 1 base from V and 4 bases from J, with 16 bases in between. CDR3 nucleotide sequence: TGTGCCAGCAGCTTAGTCACAGGAACAAAGGGCACTGAAGCTTTCTTT. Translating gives CASSLVTGTKGTEAFF.

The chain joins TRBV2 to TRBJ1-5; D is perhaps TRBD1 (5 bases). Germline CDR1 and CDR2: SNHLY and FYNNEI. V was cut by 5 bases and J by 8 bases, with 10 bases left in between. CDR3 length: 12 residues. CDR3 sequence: CASSSGLEPQHF. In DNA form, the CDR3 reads TGTGCCAGCAGTTCAGGGCTGGAGCCCCAGCATTTT.

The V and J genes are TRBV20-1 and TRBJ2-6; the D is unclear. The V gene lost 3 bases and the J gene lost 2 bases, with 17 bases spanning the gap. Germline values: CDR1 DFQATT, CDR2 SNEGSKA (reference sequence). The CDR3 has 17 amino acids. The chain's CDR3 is CSASQQIFGAGANVLTF. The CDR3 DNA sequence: TGCAGTGCTAGTCAACAGATATTTGGCGCTGGGGCCAACGTCCTGACTTTC.

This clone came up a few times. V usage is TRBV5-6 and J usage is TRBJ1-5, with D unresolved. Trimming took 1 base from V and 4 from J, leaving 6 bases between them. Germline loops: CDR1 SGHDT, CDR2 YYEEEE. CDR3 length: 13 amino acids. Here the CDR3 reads CASSLSQNQPQHF. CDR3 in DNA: TGTGCCAGCAGCTTGTCACAGAATCAGCCCCAGCATTTT.

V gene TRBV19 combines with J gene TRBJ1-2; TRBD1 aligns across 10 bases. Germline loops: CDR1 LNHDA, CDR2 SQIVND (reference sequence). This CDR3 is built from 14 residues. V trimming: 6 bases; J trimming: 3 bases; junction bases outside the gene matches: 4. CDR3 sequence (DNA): TGTGCCAGTAGCAGGGACAGGGGTTACTATGGCTACACCTTC. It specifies CASSRDRGYYGYTF.

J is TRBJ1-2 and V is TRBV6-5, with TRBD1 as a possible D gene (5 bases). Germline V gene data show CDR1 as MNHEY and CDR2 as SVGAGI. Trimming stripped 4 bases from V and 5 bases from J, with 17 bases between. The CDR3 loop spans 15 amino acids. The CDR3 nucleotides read TGTGCCAGCAGTTTAGGGGAGGGGAGTGTTTATGGCTACACCTTC. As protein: CASSLGEGSVYGYTF.

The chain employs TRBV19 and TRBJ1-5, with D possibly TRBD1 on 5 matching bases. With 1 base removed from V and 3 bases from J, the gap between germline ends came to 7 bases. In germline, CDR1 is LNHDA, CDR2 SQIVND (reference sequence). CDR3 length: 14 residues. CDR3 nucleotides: TGTGCCAGTAGTATAGGACAGTACAATCAGCCCCAGCATTTT. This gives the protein CASSIGQYNQPQHF.

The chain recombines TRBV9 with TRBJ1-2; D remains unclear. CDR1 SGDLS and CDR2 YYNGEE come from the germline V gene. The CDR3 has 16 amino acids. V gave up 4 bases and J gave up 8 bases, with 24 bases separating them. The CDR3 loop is CASSSPNGMTYFGYTF. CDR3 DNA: TGTGCCAGCAGCTCTCCAAACGGGATGACCTATTTCGGCTACACCTTC.

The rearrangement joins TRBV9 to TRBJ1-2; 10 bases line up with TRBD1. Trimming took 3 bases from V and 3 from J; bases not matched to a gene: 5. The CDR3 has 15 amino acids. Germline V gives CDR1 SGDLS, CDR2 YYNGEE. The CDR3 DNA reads TGTGCCAGCAGCGCCCGGGACAGGGGAGACTATGGCTACACCTTC. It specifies CASSARDRGDYGYTF.

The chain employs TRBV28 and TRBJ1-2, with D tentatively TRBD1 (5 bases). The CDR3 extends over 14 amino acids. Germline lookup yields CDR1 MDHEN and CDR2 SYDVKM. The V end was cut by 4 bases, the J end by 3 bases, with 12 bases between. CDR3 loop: CASSWEGSHYGYTF. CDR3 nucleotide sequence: TGTGCCAGCAGTTGGGAGGGGTCTCACTATGGCTACACCTTC.

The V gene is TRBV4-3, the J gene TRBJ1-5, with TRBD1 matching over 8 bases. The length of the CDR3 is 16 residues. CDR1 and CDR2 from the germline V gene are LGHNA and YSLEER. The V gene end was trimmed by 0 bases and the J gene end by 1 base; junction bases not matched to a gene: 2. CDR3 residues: CASSQDRTGSNQPQHF. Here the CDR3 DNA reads TGCGCCAGCAGCCAAGATCGGACAGGGAGCAATCAGCCCCAGCATTTT.

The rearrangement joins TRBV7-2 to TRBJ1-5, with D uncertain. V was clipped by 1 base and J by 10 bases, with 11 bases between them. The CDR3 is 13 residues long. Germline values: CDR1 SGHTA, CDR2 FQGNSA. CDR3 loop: CASSLDRRGPQHF. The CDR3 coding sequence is TGTGCCAGCAGCTTAGACCGGCGGGGTCCCCAGCATTTT.

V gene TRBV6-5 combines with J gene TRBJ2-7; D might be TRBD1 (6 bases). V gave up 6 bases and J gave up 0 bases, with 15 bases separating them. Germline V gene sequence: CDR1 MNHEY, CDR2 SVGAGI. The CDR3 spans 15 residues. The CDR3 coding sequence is TGTGCCAGCAGACTTGGACAGATTAGCTCCTACGAGCAGTACTTC. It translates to CASRLGQISSYEQYF.

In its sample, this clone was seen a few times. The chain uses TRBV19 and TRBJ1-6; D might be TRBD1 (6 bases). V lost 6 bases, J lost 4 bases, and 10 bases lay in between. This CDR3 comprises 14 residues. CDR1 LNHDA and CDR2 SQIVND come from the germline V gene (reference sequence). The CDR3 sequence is CASRRQEYNSPLHF. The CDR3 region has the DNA TGTGCCAGTAGGAGACAGGAGTATAATTCACCCCTCCACTTT.

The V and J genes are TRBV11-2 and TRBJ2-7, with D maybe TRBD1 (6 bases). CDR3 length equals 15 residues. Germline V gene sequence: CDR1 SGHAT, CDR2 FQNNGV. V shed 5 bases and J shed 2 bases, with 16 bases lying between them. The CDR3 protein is CASSPVRGQTYEQYF. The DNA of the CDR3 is TGTGCCAGCAGCCCAGTCCGGGGACAAACCTACGAGCAGTACTTC.

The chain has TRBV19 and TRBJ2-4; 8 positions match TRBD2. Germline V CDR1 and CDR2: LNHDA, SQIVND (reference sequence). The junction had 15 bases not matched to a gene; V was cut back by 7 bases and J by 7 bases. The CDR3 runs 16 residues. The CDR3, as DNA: TGTGCCAGTAAATCGGCCAGCGGGGGTCCTGGGAACATTCAGTACTTC. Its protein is CASKSASGGPGNIQYF.

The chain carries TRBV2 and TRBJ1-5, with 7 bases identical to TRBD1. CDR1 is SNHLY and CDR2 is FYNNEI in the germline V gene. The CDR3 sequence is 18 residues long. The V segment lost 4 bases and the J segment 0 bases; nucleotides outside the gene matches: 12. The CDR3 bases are TGTGCCAGCAGTGGACGGGGACAGCGCGCCTATAGCAATCAGCCCCAGCATTTT. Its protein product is CASSGRGQRAYSNQPQHF.

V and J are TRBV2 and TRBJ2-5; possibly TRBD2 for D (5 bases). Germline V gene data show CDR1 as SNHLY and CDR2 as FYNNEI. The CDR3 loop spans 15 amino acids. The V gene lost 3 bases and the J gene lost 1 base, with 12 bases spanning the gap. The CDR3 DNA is TGTGCCAGCAGTGAGAGGGTCCGGGGCCAAGAGACCCAGTACTTC. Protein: CASSERVRGQETQYF.